One sample yielded the 14 T cell receptor beta chains listed below, sequenced in a study of CD8 T cells in ankylosing spondylitis. TCRdb passed the 5' RACE reads through MiXCR, listing each CDR3 protein once. Of about 150,000 distinct CDR3 sequences in the sample, roughly 44% are singletons; the top ten hold roughly 15%. Material for sequencing was synovial fluid, either unsorted or a sorted T cell fraction (not recorded which). Every receptor here comes from a male donor with ankylosing spondylitis.

This clonotype was seen only a few times. The rearrangement joins TRBV11-2 to TRBJ2-5; D is unclear. V lost 0 bases and J 2 bases, leaving 16 bases between the germline ends. Per germline, CDR1 SGHAT and CDR2 FQNNGV. There are 17 residues in the CDR3. CDR3 in amino acids: CASSLEAPKTSQETQYF. The CDR3 DNA is TGTGCCAGCAGCTTAGAGGCACCTAAAACGAGTCAAGAGACCCAGTACTTC.

The genes are TRBV28 and TRBJ2-3; D not certain. CDR3 length: 13 residues. Germline V CDR1 and CDR2: MDHEN, SYDVKM. V was pared by 2 bases and J by 4 bases, with 7 bases between. The CDR3 reads CASSLREPDTQYF. Here the CDR3 DNA reads TGTGCCAGCAGTTTAAGGGAACCAGATACGCAGTATTTT.

The rearrangement uses TRBV11-3 and TRBJ1-1; TRBD1 matches at 7 bases. The length of the CDR3 is 15 residues. Trimming took 2 bases from V and 3 from J; bases not matched to a gene: 6. CDR1 is SGHNT, CDR2 YENEEA, per germline. This CDR3 is CASSLYPGGYTEAFF. The CDR3 DNA reads as TGTGCCAGCAGCTTATACCCAGGGGGGTACACTGAAGCTTTCTTT.

This clonotype has a single count. This chain joins TRBV27 and TRBJ2-2, with D hard to call. Trimming took off 4 bases at V and 3 bases at J, with 3 bases between the two ends. This CDR3 is built from 12 residues. Germline loops: CDR1 MNHEY, CDR2 SMNVEV (reference sequence). CDR3 coding DNA: TGTGCCAGCAGTTCAGACACCGGGGAGCTGTTTTTT. This encodes CASSSDTGELFF.

The count of this clonotype is one. The chain is built from TRBV29-1 and TRBJ1-2; 12 bases agree with TRBD1. Germline trimming cut 6 bases from V and 3 bases from J; bases unmatched to any gene: 8. The CDR3 is 15 residues long. Germline CDR1 SQVTM, CDR2 ANQGSEA. CDR3 in amino acids: CSVLRDRGPDYGYTF. CDR3 DNA sequence: TGCAGCGTGCTCCGGGACAGGGGGCCGGACTATGGCTACACCTTC.

In its sample, this clonotype was seen many times. The CDR3 is CSVLSSSSYEQYF. CDR3 nucleotides: TGCAGCGTTTTAAGTTCTAGCTCCTACGAGCAGTACTTC. The chain links TRBV29-1 to TRBJ2-7; D gene ambiguous. V dropped 5 bases and J dropped 0 bases, with 11 bases sitting between them. The CDR3 runs to 13 residues. Per the germline V gene, CDR1 is SQVTM and CDR2 is ANQGSEA.

The rearrangement uses TRBV15 and TRBJ2-3; no reliable D call. The V end was cut by 1 base, the J end by 0 bases, with 14 bases between. Germline CDR1 reads LNHNV; CDR2 reads YYDKDF (reference sequence). The CDR3 loop spans 17 amino acids. The CDR3 region has the DNA TGTGCCACCAGCAGAGTAAGAGTTTGGTTTAGCACAGATACGCAGTATTTT. Residues: CATSRVRVWFSTDTQYF.

V is TRBV12-5 and J is TRBJ1-1, with a possible D match to TRBD1 (5 bases). Trimming shortened V by 3 bases and J by 3 bases, and 29 bases separated the two germline ends. This CDR3 is built from 20 residues. Germline V gene sequence: CDR1 LGHNT, CDR2 FRNRAP. The CDR3: CASGLYPTAFRPTPYTEAFF. CDR3 coding DNA: TGTGCTAGTGGTTTATACCCGACAGCCTTTCGCCCTACTCCTTACACTGAAGCTTTCTTT.

The J gene is TRBJ2-3, the V gene TRBV9, with 10 bases identical to TRBD2. Germline trimming cut 4 bases from V and 0 bases from J; bases unmatched to any gene: 11. This CDR3 has 18 amino acids. Per germline, CDR1 SGDLS and CDR2 YYNGEE. In DNA form, the CDR3 reads TGTGCCAGCAGCCCGGGGAAGCGGGGGGGTAGAAGCACAGATACGCAGTATTTT. It specifies CASSPGKRGGRSTDTQYF.

The CDR3 bases are TGCAGCGTGAGGACAGGGGAGGGCACTGAAGCTTTCTTT. It codes for CSVRTGEGTEAFF. V is TRBV29-1 and J is TRBJ1-1; 9 nucleotides align to TRBD1. Trimming removed 6 bases from V and 4 bases from J; junction bases left unmatched: 6. In germline, CDR1 is SQVTM, CDR2 ANQGSEA. CDR3 size: 13 residues.

V usage is TRBV7-2 and J usage is TRBJ2-2, with a tentative D call TRBD1 (5 bases). The CDR3 spans 14 residues. CDR1 and CDR2 (germline): SGHTA, FQGNSA. Trimming pared 1 base from V and 7 bases from J, leaving 10 bases between. The CDR3 loop is CASSLVGVHGELFF. CDR3 in DNA: TGTGCCAGCAGCTTAGTAGGGGTGCACGGGGAGCTGTTTTTT.

The chain couples TRBV13 to TRBJ2-1; D ambiguous. The germline CDR1 and CDR2 sequences are PRHDT and FYEKMQ (reference sequence). The length of the CDR3 is 12 residues. Trimming shortened V by 6 bases and J by 4 bases, and 7 bases separated the two germline ends. The CDR3 region has the DNA TGTGCCAGCAGTCAACAGTACAATGAGCAGTTCTTC. Translation gives CASSQQYNEQFF.

The chain recombines TRBV4-3 with TRBJ2-2; D could derive from TRBD1 or TRBD2 (5 bases each). Germline lookup yields CDR1 LGHNA and CDR2 YSLEER. This CDR3 is 14 amino acids long. Deletions cut 0 bases from V and 6 bases from J, with 8 bases between. The CDR3, as DNA: TGCGCCAGCAGCCAAGATGAGGGACCCGGGGAGCTGTTTTTT. It codes for CASSQDEGPGELFF.

The chain combines TRBV20-1 with TRBJ1-6; tentative D call: TRBD1 (6 bases). V was pared by 1 base and J by 9 bases, with 13 bases between. Germline assignment: CDR1 DFQATT and CDR2 SNEGSKA (reference sequence). CDR3 length: 14 amino acids. The CDR3 bases are TGCAGTGCTAGAGTTGCAGGGGATGCTTCACCCCTCCACTTT. This gives the protein CSARVAGDASPLHF.